The following is a T cell receptor (beta chain) sequence with its context. The data belong to a study of long-term antiretroviral therapy in people with HIV. Prior to DNA extraction, the samples held about 1-11 million cryopreserved PBMC. immunoSEQ v3.0 was run at survey level. Clones were sequenced by immunoSEQ multiplex PCR, and TCRdb holds only the in-frame ones, with some missing. The sample shows tens of thousands of clones, roughly 85% of them seen only once. V lost 7 bases to trimming and J lost 2 bases; unmatched junction nucleotides: 7. Germline-derived CDR1 and CDR2 are MNHGY and SAAAGT. The CDR3 is made up of 15 amino acids.

The TCR originated in a woman aged 30 to 39 with HIV. This chain connects TRBV6-8 to TRBJ1-5, with TRBD1 matching 8 bases. This material consisted of unsorted PBMCs, taken just over 2.7 years before starting antiretroviral therapy. Here the CDR3 reads CASTAGGEGNQPQHF. For the CDR3, the DNA is TGTGCCAGCACAGCAGGGGGCGAAGGCAATCAGCCCCAGCATTTT.